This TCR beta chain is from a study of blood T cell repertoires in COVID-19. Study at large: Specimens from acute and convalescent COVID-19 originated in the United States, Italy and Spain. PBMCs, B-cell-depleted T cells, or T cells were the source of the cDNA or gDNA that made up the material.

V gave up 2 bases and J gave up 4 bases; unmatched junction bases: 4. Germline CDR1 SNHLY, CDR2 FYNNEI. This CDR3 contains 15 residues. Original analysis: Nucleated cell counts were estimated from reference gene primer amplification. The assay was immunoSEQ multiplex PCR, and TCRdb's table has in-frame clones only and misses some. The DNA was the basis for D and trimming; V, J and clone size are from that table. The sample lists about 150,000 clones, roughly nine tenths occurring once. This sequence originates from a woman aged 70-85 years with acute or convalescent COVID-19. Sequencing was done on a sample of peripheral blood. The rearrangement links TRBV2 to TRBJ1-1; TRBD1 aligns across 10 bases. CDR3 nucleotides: TGTGCCAGCAGTGAACGACAGGGGGCAGGCACTGAAGCTTTCTTT. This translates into CASSERQGAGTEAFF.